This is a list of T cell receptor beta chains from one sample in a study of blood T cell repertoires in COVID-19. Clones were read by immunoSEQ multiplex PCR, and TCRdb kept only the in-frame ones, dropping some. The sample records a few hundred thousand clones, about 87% being singletons. Input material: peripheral blood. These receptors all come from a man between 60 and 70 years old who had recovered from COVID-19. CDR3s include the opening cysteine and the closing phenylalanine or tryptophan. A D gene is named only where the DNA matches it firmly. The size of a clone is reported for some rows only, either as once, few or many, or as a class for expanded clones.

V,J,D,size,CDR3,DNA
TRBV27,TRBJ1-5,TRBD1,.,CASSLYRGNQPQHF,TGTGCCAGCAGTTTGTACAGGGGGAACCAGCCCCAGCATTTT
TRBV7-7,TRBJ2-7,TRBD1,.,CASSLDRDIGEQYF,TGTGCTAGCAGCTTAGACAGGGATATCGGCGAGCAGTACTTC
TRBV11-2,TRBJ2-3,TRBD2,.,CASSLDRAGGPLDTQYF,TGTGCCAGCAGCTTAGATCGGGCGGGGGGGCCCTTAGATACGCAGTATTTT
TRBV5-4,TRBJ1-3,TRBD1,.,CASKQGATGNTIYF,TGTGCCAGCAAACAGGGGGCAACAGGAAACACCATATATTTT
TRBV15,TRBJ2-1,TRBD2,.,CATSRFGTSLNEQFF,TGTGCCACCAGCAGATTCGGGACTAGTCTTAATGAGCAGTTCTTC
TRBV2,TRBJ2-7,.,.,CASSDSLYEQYF,TGTGCCAGCAGTGATAGTCTTTACGAGCAGTACTTC
TRBV29-1,TRBJ2-5,.,.,CSVERGRRETQYF,TGCAGCGTTGAACGGGGGAGAAGGGAGACCCAGTACTTC
TRBV14,TRBJ1-1,.,.,CASSQVYGGTEAFF,TGTGCCAGCAGCCAAGTGTATGGCGGGACTGAAGCTTTCTTT
TRBV4-2,TRBJ1-1,.,once,CASSQVGARAEAFF,TGTGCCAGCAGCCAAGTGGGGGCCCGCGCTGAAGCTTTCTTT
TRBV5-4,TRBJ1-1,.,.,CASSPRGGQNTEAFF,TGTGCCAGCAGCCCCCGGGGAGGGCAGAACACTGAAGCTTTCTTT
TRBV12-3/TRBV12-4,TRBJ1-2,.,.,CASSPGGINGYTF,TGTGCCAGCAGCCCCGGGGGGATAAATGGCTACACCTTC
TRBV30,TRBJ2-5,.,.,CAWGVATAKKETQYF,TGTGCCTGGGGGGTGGCGACTGCAAAAAAAGAGACCCAGTACTTC
TRBV15,TRBJ2-7,.,.,CATSRDLGTREQYF,TGTGCCACCAGCAGAGATTTGGGGACACGGGAGCAGTACTTC
TRBV18,TRBJ2-7,.,.,CASSRTNYEQYF,TGTGCCAGCTCAAGGACAAACTACGAGCAGTACTTC
TRBV12-3/TRBV12-4,TRBJ1-2,TRBD1,.,CASTADRVAGYTF,TGTGCCAGCACCGCTGACAGGGTTGCTGGCTACACCTTC
TRBV4-1,TRBJ1-2,.,.,CASSLTGDSIYGYTF,TGCGCCAGCAGCCTAACCGGAGACAGTATCTATGGCTACACCTTC
TRBV12-3/TRBV12-4,TRBJ2-7,.,.,CASSAAGAYEQYF,TGTGCCAGCAGTGCGGCGGGTGCCTACGAGCAGTACTTC
TRBV4-1,TRBJ1-5,.,few,CASSPQGSNQPQHF,TGCGCCAGCAGCCCGCAGGGTAGCAATCAGCCCCAGCATTTT
TRBV29-1,TRBJ2-3,.,.,CSVGGTDTQYF,TGCAGCGTTGGAGGGACAGATACGCAGTATTTT
TRBV3-1/TRBV3-2,TRBJ1-1,.,.,CASNRRGMNTEAFF,TGTGCCAGCAACCGTCGGGGTATGAACACTGAAGCTTTCTTT
TRBV7-2,TRBJ2-5,.,.,CASSLVGSHQETQYF,TGTGCCAGCAGCTTAGTGGGCAGCCACCAAGAGACCCAGTACTTC
TRBV18,TRBJ1-2,TRBD1,.,CASSRRQGAVGYTF,TGTGCCAGCTCACGTCGACAGGGGGCGGTTGGCTACACCTTC
TRBV5-4,TRBJ1-2,.,.,CASSPPAGAGGYTF,TGTGCCAGCAGCCCCCCGGCGGGGGCGGGTGGCTACACCTTC
TRBV5-8,TRBJ1-2,TRBD1,once,CASSKRQGDGYTF,TGTGCCAGCAGCAAAAGACAGGGGGACGGCTACACCTTC
TRBV19,TRBJ2-2,.,.,CASSLPGVGELFF,TGTGCCAGTAGTCTTCCGGGGGTTGGGGAGCTGTTTTTT
TRBV6-4,TRBJ2-3,.,.,CASSERVSTDTQYF,TGTGCCAGCAGTGAACGGGTTAGCACAGATACGCAGTATTTT
TRBV6-5,TRBJ2-2,.,once,CASSFPGGSTGELFF,TGTGCCAGCAGTTTCCCCGGAGGGTCCACCGGGGAGCTGTTTTTT
TRBV6-2/TRBV6-3,TRBJ2-5,.,.,CASSSYRVGKETQYF,TGTGCCAGCAGTTCCTACAGGGTGGGAAAAGAGACCCAGTACTTC
TRBV4-1,TRBJ1-1,TRBD1,.,CASRPPTGMNTEAFF,TGCGCCAGCAGACCCCCGACAGGGATGAACACTGAAGCTTTCTTT
TRBV24-1,TRBJ2-3,.,.,CATSETGHTDTQYF,TGTGCCACCAGTGAAACAGGCCACACAGATACGCAGTATTTT
TRBV6-1,TRBJ2-2,TRBD2,.,CASSERLAGPNTGELFF,TGTGCCAGCAGTGAACGACTAGCGGGACCGAACACCGGGGAGCTGTTTTTT
TRBV5-1,TRBJ1-1,.,.,CASSSEVDTEAFF,TGCGCCAGCTCGTCGGAGGTGGACACTGAAGCTTTCTTT
TRBV6-5,TRBJ2-2,TRBD1,.,CASRKTGLDTGELFF,TGTGCCAGCAGGAAGACAGGGTTGGACACCGGGGAGCTGTTTTTT
TRBV3-1/TRBV3-2,TRBJ2-7,TRBD1,.,CASSQEFWTGSYEQYF,TGTGCCAGCAGCCAAGAATTCTGGACAGGGTCCTACGAGCAGTACTTC
TRBV10-3,TRBJ1-2,.,once,CAISGGGYRDGYTF,TGTGCCATCAGTGGGGGAGGGTATAGGGATGGCTACACCTTC
TRBV14,TRBJ2-5,TRBD2,.,CASSQESPSAGPYPRWETQYF,TGTGCCAGCAGCCAAGAATCCCCGTCAGCGGGGCCATACCCGAGGTGGGAGACCCAGTACTTC